The 18 T cell receptor beta chains below come from one sample, sequenced in a study of T cells after yellow fever vaccination. In TCRdb, the 5' RACE reads were re-called with MiXCR into one record per CDR3 protein. The top ten clones hold approximately 16% of a sample with approximately 510,000 distinct CDR3 sequences, just over 20% of them seen once. Source: PBMCs, taken roughly 20 days after the first yellow fever vaccination. Receptors originate from a man aged 18 to 29 who received the YFV17D yellow fever vaccine.

A single count supports this clonotype. The chain links TRBV20-1 to TRBJ1-3; D ambiguous. The CDR3 is 13 residues long. V dropped 4 bases and J dropped 3 bases, with 10 bases sitting between them. The V gene's germline CDR1 is DFQATT and CDR2 SNEGSKA (reference sequence). The CDR3 DNA reads as TGCAGTGCTAAGACGGAAGGTGGAAACACCATATATTTT. This encodes CSAKTEGGNTIYF.

The chain is built from TRBV4-2 and TRBJ2-1; 13 nucleotides agree with TRBD2. The CDR3 contains 14 residues. Germline CDR1 LGHNA, CDR2 YNFKEQ. V shed 8 bases, J shed 9 bases, and the junction held 7 bases outside the gene matches. CDR3 region: CASRTSGGAPEQFF. In DNA form, the CDR3 reads TGTGCCAGCCGAACTAGCGGGGGGGCCCCTGAGCAGTTCTTC.

There are a few counts of this clonotype. This sequence joins TRBV7-2 and TRBJ2-1; D gene ambiguous. V was clipped by 4 bases and J by 5 bases, with 18 bases between them. The CDR3 loop spans 16 amino acids. CDR1 is SGHTA and CDR2 is FQGNSA in the germline V gene. The CDR3 here is CASSSPPGRADNEQFF. The CDR3 nucleotides read TGTGCCAGCAGCTCCCCCCCCGGTCGGGCAGACAATGAGCAGTTCTTC.

This clonotype has a handful of counts. The chain links TRBV12-3 or TRBV12-4 to TRBJ1-5; D remains ambiguous. V shed 7 bases and J shed 4 bases, with 11 bases lying between them. The CDR3 length is 13 residues. The chain's CDR3 is CASTLGLNQPQHF. DNA for the CDR3: TGTGCCAGCACTTTGGGGTTAAATCAGCCCCAGCATTTT.

The V and J genes are TRBV10-3 and TRBJ2-7; unclear D gene. The CDR3 has 14 residues. The ends were cut back, 0 bases at V and 6 bases at J, with 12 bases in the middle. CDR1 ENHRY and CDR2 SYGVKD come from the germline V gene. CDR3 protein: CAISESTGLSEQYF. The CDR3 coding sequence is TGTGCCATCAGTGAGTCAACCGGCCTAAGCGAGCAGTACTTC.

In its sample, this clonotype was seen a few times. This chain links TRBV4-3 with TRBJ2-5; D not certain. The CDR3 spans 14 residues. Deletions cut 1 base from V and 1 base from J, with 7 bases between. The germline CDR1 and CDR2 sequences are LGHNA and YSLEER. CDR3 sequence reads: CASSQGRGQETQYF. CDR3 coding DNA: TGCGCCAGCAGCCAAGGCCGCGGCCAAGAGACCCAGTACTTC.

This clonotype was counted once. The V call is TRBV11-2, the J call TRBJ1-1; D is uncertain. Germline CDR1 SGHAT, CDR2 FQNNGV. Trimming removed 5 bases at V and 6 bases at J, with 19 bases between. The CDR3 covers 15 residues. The CDR3 protein is CASSPRTQGYAEAFF. The CDR3 nucleotides are TGTGCCAGCAGCCCTAGGACCCAAGGGTACGCTGAAGCTTTCTTT. Using reference TRBV11-2 and TRBJ1-1 for the parts outside the CDR3, the full variable domain is EAGVAQSPRYKIIEKRQSVAFWCNPISGHATLYWYQQILGQGPKLLIQFQNNGVVDDSQLPKDRFSAERLKGVDSTLKIQPAKLEDSAVYLCASSPRTQGYAEAFFGQGTRLTVV.

A few counts support this clonotype. The chain joins TRBV29-1 to TRBJ1-2; D possibly corresponds to TRBD1 (6 bases). Germline CDR1 SQVTM, CDR2 ANQGSEA. This CDR3 contains 14 residues. The V and J ends lost 6 bases and 2 bases respectively, with 16 bases between them. The CDR3 reads CSVTKIDRNYGYTF. CDR3 coding DNA: TGCAGCGTCACCAAAATCGACAGGAACTATGGCTACACCTTC.

This clonotype was seen a few times. The chain joins TRBV12-3 or TRBV12-4 to TRBJ1-6; no clear D. V was cut by 3 bases and J by 14 bases, with 11 bases left in between. The CDR3 spans 12 residues. This CDR3 is CASSFRRSTLHF. The CDR3, as DNA: TGTGCCAGCAGTTTTCGTAGGTCGACCCTCCACTTT.

The CDR3 loop reads CASSVSTQGFYEQYF. The CDR3, as DNA: TGTGCCAGCAGCGTATCCACCCAGGGTTTCTACGAGCAGTACTTC. The J gene is TRBJ2-7, the V gene TRBV9, with D tentatively TRBD1 (5 bases). The germline gives CDR1 SGDLS, CDR2 YYNGEE. The CDR3 length is 15 residues. Trimming cost V 1 base and J 3 bases, with 14 bases left between them.

The sample holds a few counts of this clonotype. This chain connects TRBV7-2 to TRBJ2-1, with TRBD1 identical over 10 bases. J gave up 9 bases and V 5 bases, and 7 bases lay outside the gene matches. Germline lookup yields CDR1 SGHTA and CDR2 FQGNSA. The CDR3 contains 14 residues. The CDR3 reads CASSIDRGRSEQFF. The CDR3 DNA is TGTGCCAGCAGCATTGACAGGGGGCGTAGTGAGCAGTTCTTC.

The J gene is TRBJ2-7, the V gene TRBV7-2, with 7 bases matching TRBD2. The V and J ends lost 3 bases and 3 bases, in that order; junction bases with no gene match: 11. The CDR3 is 16 amino acids. Germline loops: CDR1 SGHTA, CDR2 FQGNSA. CDR3: CASSLSSGEPIYEQYF. The CDR3 DNA is TGTGCCAGCAGCTTGTCAAGCGGGGAGCCGATCTACGAGCAGTACTTC.

This clonotype was recorded many times. The chain employs TRBV5-5 and TRBJ2-7; 9 positions agree with TRBD2. After removal of 1 base from V and 2 bases from J, the junction contained 4 bases not matched to a gene. There are 15 residues in the CDR3. In germline, CDR1 is SGHKS, CDR2 YYEKEE (reference sequence). Written as DNA, the CDR3 is TGTGCCAGCAGCTTGAGCGGGGGGTCCCCCTACGAGCAGTACTTC. This encodes CASSLSGGSPYEQYF.

This clonotype was counted only a few times. The rearrangement joins TRBV6-6 to TRBJ1-1, with D perhaps TRBD1 (5 bases). The V end was cut by 2 bases, the J end by 7 bases, with 8 bases between. The CDR3 loop spans 12 amino acids. Germline lookup yields CDR1 MNHNY and CDR2 SVGAGI (reference sequence). CDR3 in amino acids: CASSYPGIEAFF. As DNA, the CDR3 is TGTGCCAGCAGTTACCCAGGGATTGAAGCTTTCTTT.

This clonotype was counted a few times. The CDR3 reads CASSSGQGAWDTQYF. The CDR3 DNA is TGTGCCAGCAGTTCTGGGCAGGGGGCTTGGGATACGCAGTATTTT. The chain combines TRBV12-3 or TRBV12-4 with TRBJ2-3, with 8 bases fitting TRBD1. CDR3 length: 15 amino acids. Trimming at V came to 4 bases and at J to 6 bases, leaving 9 bases not matched to a gene.

The V and J genes are TRBV15 and TRBJ2-5; 13 bases match TRBD2. V dropped 0 bases and J dropped 4; count of bases not matched to a gene: 2. CDR1 and CDR2 from the germline V gene are LNHNV and YYDKDF (reference sequence). The length of the CDR3 is 16 residues. CDR3 residues: CATSRDRTSGGETQYF. CDR3 bases: TGTGCCACCAGCAGAGATCGGACTAGCGGGGGAGAGACCCAGTACTTC. The variable domain in full, with the rest retrieved from reference TRBV15 and TRBJ2-5, is DAMVIQNPRYQVTQFGKPVTLSCSQTLNHNVMYWYQQKSSQAPKLLFHYYDKDFNNEADTPDNFQSRRPNTSFCFLDIRSPGLGDTAMYLCATSRDRTSGGETQYFGPGTRLLVL.

This clonotype showed up many times. The chain uses TRBV28 and TRBJ1-1; D gene uncertain. The CDR3 has 14 residues. Germline V gene data show CDR1 as MDHEN and CDR2 as SYDVKM. The germline V and J ends were trimmed by 2 bases and 2 bases, with 9 bases remaining between them. The CDR3 loop is CASSLGGSNTEAFF. The DNA for the CDR3 is TGTGCCAGCAGTTTAGGAGGCAGCAACACTGAAGCTTTCTTT.

The chain links TRBV29-1 to TRBJ1-4; the D is unclear. Germline V CDR1 and CDR2: SQVTM, ANQGSEA. This CDR3 is built from 15 residues. V was shortened by 0 bases and J by 5 bases, with 13 bases between the two germline ends. The CDR3 reads CSVEDPAESNEKLFF. The CDR3 coding sequence is TGCAGCGTTGAAGATCCCGCAGAGTCAAATGAAAAACTGTTTTTT.